The 15 T cell receptor beta chains in this list originate from one sample, sequenced in a study of blood T cell repertoires in COVID-19. Assay used: immunoSEQ multiplex PCR; TCRdb lists only in-frame clones, some missing. The data contain more than 200,000 clones, approximately 89% of them seen just once; the ten biggest clones take up around 4.2%. The sample taken for sequencing was PBMCs or T cells enriched from blood (not recorded which). The receptor set was obtained from a woman in her thirties with acute COVID-19.

The chain employs TRBV9 and TRBJ2-1; 8 bases agree with TRBD2. The CDR3 covers 16 residues. V dropped 0 bases and J dropped 2; count of bases not matched to a gene: 4. Per the germline V gene, CDR1 is SGDLS and CDR2 is YYNGEE. CDR3 bases: TGTGCCAGCAGCGTAGGGGGCGGGGGGCCCTACAATGAGCAGTTCTTC. Translating it yields CASSVGGGGPYNEQFF.

J is TRBJ1-4 and V is TRBV6-2 or TRBV6-3, with TRBD1 matching 7 bases. With 2 bases clipped from V and 6 bases from J, the junction kept 6 bases outside the gene matches. The CDR3 runs 15 residues. Germline lookup yields CDR1 MNHEY and CDR2 SVGEGT. The CDR3 reads CASSYPPGQHEKLFF. DNA of the CDR3: TGTGCCAGCAGTTACCCTCCGGGACAGCATGAAAAACTGTTTTTT.

V and J are TRBV15 and TRBJ2-3; 9 positions match TRBD2. The CDR3 runs 16 residues. V gave up 9 bases and J gave up 3 bases; unmatched junction bases: 13. Germline CDR1 reads LNHNV; CDR2 reads YYDKDF (reference sequence). The CDR3 nucleotides read TGTGCCACTATAGCGGGGGCTTTGCTGGGAACAGATACGCAGTATTTT. The encoded protein is CATIAGALLGTDTQYF. The full variable domain, rest sourced from reference TRBV15 and TRBJ2-3, is DAMVIQNPRYQVTQFGKPVTLSCSQTLNHNVMYWYQQKSSQAPKLLFHYYDKDFNNEADTPDNFQSRRPNTSFCFLDIRSPGLGDTAMYLCATIAGALLGTDTQYFGPGTRLTVL.

The chain uses TRBV5-1 and TRBJ1-1; possibly TRBD1 for D (6 bases). V was shortened by 4 bases and J by 1 base, with 20 bases between the two germline ends. This CDR3 comprises 17 residues. CDR1 SGHRS and CDR2 YFSETQ come from the germline V gene. This chain's CDR3 is CASSPRGGALPNTEAFF. The CDR3 DNA reads as TGCGCCAGCAGCCCTCGCGGGGGGGCGCTTCCGAACACTGAAGCTTTCTTT. Combining the CDR3 with reference TRBV5-1 and TRBJ1-1 gives the whole variable domain KAGVTQTPRYLIKTRGQQVTLSCSPISGHRSVSWYQQTPGQGLQFLFEYFSETQRNKGNFPGRFSGRQFSNSRSEMNVSTLELGDSALYLCASSPRGGALPNTEAFFGQGTRLTVV.

The CDR3 spells CASSVDDRQVGLYNEQFF. The CDR3 bases are TGTGCCAGCAGCGTAGATGACCGACAGGTTGGGCTCTACAATGAGCAGTTCTTC. The chain employs TRBV9 and TRBJ2-1; tentative D call: TRBD1 (6 bases). Germline V gives CDR1 SGDLS, CDR2 YYNGEE. Trimming shortened V by 0 bases and J by 3 bases, and 19 bases separated the two germline ends. There are 18 residues in the CDR3.

The genes are TRBV5-1 and TRBJ1-1, with 9 positions matching TRBD1. Per germline, CDR1 SGHRS and CDR2 YFSETQ. CDR3 length equals 17 residues. The trim removed 4 bases at V and 4 bases at J, leaving 14 bases unmatched. In DNA, the CDR3 is TGCGCCAGCAGCCGGACCTGGACAGGGGAATTGGGCACTGAAGCTTTCTTT. The encoded protein is CASSRTWTGELGTEAFF.

The chain carries TRBV30 and TRBJ1-6; 9 nucleotides agree with TRBD1. The CDR3 runs to 14 residues. CDR1 and CDR2 (germline): GTSNPN, SVGIG (reference sequence). Trimming cost V 1 base and J 10 bases; bases outside gene matches: 5. In nucleotides, the CDR3 is TGTGCCTGGAGTGCCGACAGGGGGAACTCACCCCTCCACTTT. Protein product: CAWSADRGNSPLHF.

The chain couples TRBV7-8 to TRBJ1-3; perhaps TRBD1 as D (5 bases). This CDR3 contains 17 residues. Germline V gene data show CDR1 as SGHVS and CDR2 as FQNEAQ. V lost 5 bases and J lost 3, with 20 bases in between. For the CDR3, the DNA is TGTGCCAGCAGCATTCGGGGGGGGTCTGAGGTTGGAAACACCATATATTTT. It translates to CASSIRGGSEVGNTIYF.

The V gene is TRBV11-2, the J gene TRBJ1-6; D perhaps matches TRBD1 (6 bases). The CDR3 is 17 amino acids. Trimming pared 5 bases from V and 11 bases from J, leaving 25 bases between. Germline V gene data show CDR1 as SGHAT and CDR2 as FQNNGV. CDR3 in amino acids: CASSPGPRGGLMTPLHF. For the CDR3, the DNA is TGTGCCAGCAGCCCAGGGCCCAGGGGCGGATTAATGACACCCCTCCACTTT. Using reference TRBV11-2 and TRBJ1-6 for the parts outside the CDR3, the full variable domain is EAGVAQSPRYKIIEKRQSVAFWCNPISGHATLYWYQQILGQGPKLLIQFQNNGVVDDSQLPKDRFSAERLKGVDSTLKIQPAKLEDSAVYLCASSPGPRGGLMTPLHFGNGTRLTVT.

V and J are TRBV7-6 and TRBJ2-3; 11 nucleotides line up with TRBD2. From germline, CDR1 is SGHVS and CDR2 FNYEAQ. J gave up 0 bases and V 5 bases, and 10 bases lay outside the gene matches. There are 18 residues in the CDR3. CDR3 residues: CASSLPHGLAGSTDTQYF. As DNA, the CDR3 is TGTGCCAGCAGCCTACCCCATGGACTAGCGGGTAGCACAGATACGCAGTATTTT.

This clone was recorded only once. V and J are TRBV28 and TRBJ2-3, with D possibly matching TRBD1 (5 bases). The CDR3 consists of 12 residues. V was cut by 5 bases and J by 8 bases, with 11 bases left in between. Germline CDR1 MDHEN, CDR2 SYDVKM. CDR3 amino acids: CASSPRVVTQYF. The CDR3 bases are TGTGCCAGCAGTCCCAGGGTGGTTACGCAGTATTTT.

The V and J genes are TRBV6-5 and TRBJ1-2, with 7 bases aligning to TRBD1. The V gene's germline CDR1 is MNHEY and CDR2 SVGAGI. The CDR3 is made up of 15 amino acids. With 6 bases clipped from V and 3 bases from J, the junction kept 10 bases outside the gene matches. CDR3 region: CASSDRDPRDYGYTF. The CDR3 region has the DNA TGTGCCAGCAGCGACAGGGACCCACGCGACTATGGCTACACCTTC.

The chain couples TRBV19 to TRBJ1-3; no clear D. The CDR3 totals 16 residues. V was clipped by 5 bases and J by 0 bases, with 14 bases between them. Germline CDR1 and CDR2: LNHDA and SQIVND (reference sequence). The CDR3 reads CASSPSAWSSGNTIYF. DNA for the CDR3: TGTGCCAGTAGTCCATCAGCTTGGAGCTCTGGAAACACCATATATTTT.

The chain employs TRBV29-1 and TRBJ1-1, with D possibly TRBD1 on 5 matching bases. The CDR3 consists of 11 residues. Germline lookup yields CDR1 SQVTM and CDR2 ANQGSEA. V was shortened by 4 bases and J by 11 bases, with 14 bases between the two germline ends. The CDR3 DNA sequence: TGCAGCGTTGGTGGAGGGGCCGAGGCTTTCTTT. Amino acids: CSVGGGAEAFF.

The chain carries TRBV2 and TRBJ2-3; tentative D call: TRBD1 (5 bases). CDR3 length: 12 residues. Trimming stripped 6 bases from V and 6 bases from J, with 10 bases between. Germline V gene lookup returns CDR1 SNHLY and CDR2 FYNNEI. DNA of the CDR3: TGTGCCAGCAGGGGGCTCGCGGATACGCAGTATTTT. It encodes CASRGLADTQYF. The whole variable domain, remainder taken from reference TRBV2 and TRBJ2-3, is EPEVTQTPSHQVTQMGQEVILRCVPISNHLYFYWYRQILGQKVEFLVSFYNNEISEKSEIFDDQFSVERPDGSNFTLKIRSTKLEDSAMYFCASRGLADTQYFGPGTRLTVL.